This TCR beta chain was found in a study of response to subunit inactivated influenza vaccine. Study-level points and caveats: It was the authors' suggestion that each seasonal influenza vaccination recruits few new T cells.

In this sample, this clonotype turned up a few times. As yet, its antigen is unknown. TCRdb used MiXCR to reprocess the RT-PCR reads, holding one entry per CDR3 protein. The table includes roughly 570,000 distinct CDR3 sequences, over 10% detected once. The sequence came from a man aged 45-65 years who received an inactivated influenza vaccine. The specimen was PBMCs from blood, collected more than 35 days after vaccination.

CDR3 amino acids: CASSLDGLAGSNEQFF. In DNA form, the CDR3 reads TGTGCCAGCAGCTTGGATGGACTAGCGGGGAGCAATGAGCAGTTCTTC. This chain uses TRBV7-2 with TRBJ2-1; 12 bases fit TRBD2. The CDR3 extends over 16 amino acids. Germline values: CDR1 SGHTA, CDR2 FQGNSA. J lost 6 bases, V lost 3 bases, and 6 bases had no gene match.